This TCR beta chain was identified during a study of blood T cell repertoires in COVID-19. Background on the study: Acute and convalescent COVID-19 specimens originated in the United States, Italy and Spain.

Germline CDR1 is SQVTM and CDR2 is ANQGSEA. Trimming removed 4 bases at V and 6 bases at J, with 13 bases between. The CDR3 contains 13 residues. Study processing details: For nucleated cells, counts were estimated from reference gene primer amplification. The assay was immunoSEQ multiplex PCR, and TCRdb's table has in-frame clones only and misses some. D and trimming were read from the DNA, whereas the V and J calls and clone size are those reported in that table. Among around 300,000 clones listed, around nine tenths were seen once. This sequence originates from a woman aged 40-49 years who had recovered from COVID-19. The sample consisted of PBMCs or T cells enriched from blood (not recorded which). The chain has TRBV29-1 and TRBJ1-5; D remains ambiguous. CDR3 in amino acids: CSVGGGESQPQHF. CDR3 DNA sequence: TGCAGCGTTGGGGGAGGAGAGAGTCAGCCCCAGCATTTT.